Shown below are 7 T cell receptor beta chains from a single sample sequenced in a study of post-analysis software for immune sequencing data. Study findings and constraints: Elevated frequency relative to controls characterized several TRBV segments in patients, TRBV5-6, TRBV5-1 and TRBV20-1 among them.

These receptors' antigens are unknown. The TCR beta cDNA libraries carried unique molecular identifiers. TCRdb processed the PCR reads anew with MiXCR; each CDR3 protein has one entry. Here the sample spans a few hundred thousand distinct CDR3 sequences, more than 30% being singletons. The sequenced sample was blood. These receptors were taken from a girl aged 2 to 10 with multiple sclerosis.

Only a few counts were recorded for this clonotype. This chain uses TRBV11-2 with TRBJ2-7; D is uncertain. Germline lookup yields CDR1 SGHAT and CDR2 FQNNGV. V lost 1 base and J 11 bases, leaving 15 bases between the germline ends. The CDR3 has 13 residues. This CDR3 is CASSLVYEKRKYF. The CDR3 DNA reads as TGTGCCAGCAGCTTAGTTTACGAGAAAAGAAAGTACTTC.

The V and J genes are TRBV20-1 and TRBJ2-7; D possibly corresponds to TRBD1 (5 bases). The CDR3 spans 11 residues. Germline CDR1 DFQATT, CDR2 SNEGSKA (reference sequence). Here the CDR3 reads CKVQGKYEQYF. The CDR3 DNA reads TGCAAGGTCCAGGGAAAGTACGAGCAGTACTTC.

This clonotype was seen more than once but under ten times. The rearrangement links TRBV20-1 to TRBJ2-5; TRBD1 aligns across 8 bases. The CDR3 extends over 15 amino acids. CDR1 is DFQATT and CDR2 is SNEGSKA in the germline V gene (reference sequence). CDR3 protein: CSPSRDRSFGETQYF. The CDR3 DNA reads TGCAGCCCGTCCCGGGACAGGTCTTTTGGAGAGACCCAGTACTTC.

The gene calls are TRBV25-1 and TRBJ1-2; no clear D gene. V gave up 2 bases and J gave up 1 base, with 8 bases separating them. This CDR3 has 14 amino acids. The germline V gene encodes CDR1 MGHDK and CDR2 SYGVNS. CDR3 in amino acids: CASSEVQVNYGYTF. CDR3 bases: TGTGCCAGCAGTGAAGTTCAGGTTAACTATGGCTACACCTTC.

This clonotype was seen only a few times. This chain joins TRBV7-2 and TRBJ1-5, with 9 positions matching TRBD1. Germline loops: CDR1 SGHTA, CDR2 FQGNSA. The ends lost 4 bases at V and 6 bases at J; junction bases unmatched: 1. This CDR3 spans 13 amino acids. The CDR3 spells CASSSTGGQPQHF. CDR3 nucleotide sequence: TGTGCCAGCAGCTCGACAGGGGGTCAGCCCCAGCATTTT. The full variable domain, rest sourced from reference TRBV7-2 and TRBJ1-5, is GAGVSQSPSNKVTEKGKDVELRCDPISGHTALYWYRQSLGQGLEFLIYFQGNSAPDKSGLPSDRFSAERTGGSVSTLTIQRTQQEDSAVYLCASSSTGGQPQHFGDGTRLSIL.

This clonotype has just a few counts. V gene TRBV29-1 combines with J gene TRBJ2-1; TRBD1 is a possible D gene (6 bases). The germline V gene has CDR1 SQVTM and CDR2 ANQGSEA. The CDR3 is 12 amino acids. Trimming shortened V by 6 bases and J by 3 bases, and 9 bases separated the two germline ends. The CDR3 sequence is CSVRTVYNEQFF. In nucleotides, the CDR3 is TGCAGCGTGCGGACAGTCTACAATGAGCAGTTCTTC.

This clonotype showed up just a few times. This chain uses TRBV10-3 with TRBJ2-7; D could derive from TRBD1 or TRBD2 (5 bases each). V lost 4 bases and J lost 0, with 16 bases in between. The CDR3 runs 16 residues. CDR1 ENHRY and CDR2 SYGVKD come from the germline V gene. The CDR3 DNA sequence: TGTGCCATCAGTGGGGAGAAGGGGAAGAGCTCCTACGAGCAGTACTTC. Translating gives CAISGEKGKSSYEQYF.